This T cell receptor (beta chain) comes out of a study of blood T cell repertoires in COVID-19. Background on the study: Sources were T cells, B-cell-depleted T cells, or PBMCs; the material itself was cDNA or gDNA.

Per the original methods: Reference gene primer amplification yielded estimated nucleated cell counts. Here immunoSEQ multiplex PCR was the method, and the copy in TCRdb shows in-frame clones only, minus some. That table furnishes V, J and clone size, whereas the DNA furnished D and trimming. The repertoire consists of 250,000 to 350,000 clones, with approximately 89% occurring once and the leading ten covering 12%. Germline-derived CDR1 and CDR2 are DFQATT and SNEGSKA (reference sequence). The CDR3 loop spans 11 amino acids. Material: peripheral blood. J is TRBJ2-1 and V is TRBV20-1, with no clear D. This clonotype originated in a woman aged 55-69 years with acute or convalescent COVID-19. CDR3 sequence: CRVSQANEQFF. The CDR3, as DNA: TGCAGAGTCTCGCAAGCCAATGAGCAGTTCTTC.